This paragraph reports one TCR beta chain. The record originates from a study of CD8+ T cells in alopecia areata. cDNA serving as the sequencing template came from extracted, reverse transcribed RNA. Libraries were prepared by immunoSEQ multiplex PCR; TCRdb keeps only in-frame clonotypes and omits some of them. The sample consists of roughly 64,000 clones, 44% of them appearing once. The length of the CDR3 is 13 residues. Trimming pared 4 bases from V and 2 bases from J, leaving 6 bases between. Germline loops: CDR1 MGHDK, CDR2 SYGVNS. The receptor was isolated from a human donor with alopecia areata. Sequencing was done on a sample of NKG2D-low CD8+ T cells sorted from blood. This chain connects TRBV25-1 to TRBJ2-1; no reliable D call. For the CDR3, the DNA is TGTGCCAGCAGTGGGGTCGCCTACAATGAGCAGTTCTTC. It is translated as CASSGVAYNEQFF.